The 5 T cell receptor beta chains below were found in one sample sequenced in a study of blood T cell repertoires in COVID-19. Sequencing used immunoSEQ multiplex PCR; TCRdb keeps in-frame clones, though not all of them. The sample consists of under 300,000 clones, 70% to 90% of them appearing once. The sequencing sample was made of peripheral blood. These receptors all come from a woman aged 70 to 79 with acute or convalescent COVID-19.

The gene calls are TRBV3-1 (or the pseudogene TRBV3-2) and TRBJ1-1; D is unresolved. The V gene lost 2 bases and the J gene lost 6 bases, with 13 bases spanning the gap. The CDR3 extends over 14 amino acids. Germline CDR1 reads LGHDT; CDR2 reads YNNKEL (reference sequence). The CDR3 DNA reads TGTGCCAGCAGCCAACAGGCGGGGTATGCTGAAGCTTTCTTT. Its protein is CASSQQAGYAEAFF.

Here the CDR3 DNA reads TGCAGCGTTGGAGGCCCGGGGGGCTACACCTTC. Encoded protein: CSVGGPGGYTF. The chain joins TRBV29-1 to TRBJ1-2; unclear D gene. The CDR3 covers 11 residues. Germline-derived CDR1 and CDR2 are SQVTM and ANQGSEA. The V gene lost 4 bases and the J gene lost 8 bases, with 11 bases spanning the gap.

V usage is TRBV5-1 and J usage is TRBJ1-6; D is perhaps TRBD1 (5 bases). In germline, CDR1 is SGHRS, CDR2 YFSETQ. Trimming took 0 bases from V and 8 from J, leaving 6 bases between them. The CDR3 has 13 residues. CDR3 amino acids: CASSLVGDSPLHF. DNA of the CDR3: TGCGCCAGCAGCTTGGTAGGGGATTCACCCCTCCACTTT.

The chain links TRBV12-3 or TRBV12-4 to TRBJ1-4, with a weak D call TRBD1 (5 bases). The CDR3 is made up of 12 amino acids. V shed 5 bases and J shed 10 bases, with 11 bases lying between them. CDR3 residues: CASSQGSRKLFF. CDR3 bases: TGTGCCAGCAGTCAGGGAAGTAGAAAACTGTTTTTT.

This chain connects TRBV3-1 (or the pseudogene TRBV3-2) to TRBJ1-6, with 11 bases identical to TRBD1. V gave up 4 bases and J gave up 8 bases; unmatched junction bases: 1. Per the germline V gene, CDR1 is LGHDT and CDR2 is YNNKEL (reference sequence). The CDR3 spans 14 residues. The CDR3 sequence is CASSPGQGDSPLHF. CDR3 DNA: TGTGCCAGCAGCCCGGGACAGGGGGATTCACCCCTCCACTTT.